This T cell receptor beta chain was identified in a study of CD8+ T cells in alopecia areata. Once RNA had been extracted, it was reverse transcribed into cDNA to act as the sequencing template. Clones were read by immunoSEQ multiplex PCR, and TCRdb kept only the in-frame ones, dropping some. The repertoire consists of under 130,000 clones, with approximately 60% occurring once and the leading ten covering around 8.5%. In this sample, this clone turned up a few times. As yet, its antigen is unknown. The study's findings and limits: Although TCR sharing was seen in mice, sharing across patients was less clear, possibly for HLA-related reasons. In scalp samples, resident alphabeta T cells of normal skin are also sequenced. More clonal than normal scalp was lesional scalp, particularly alopecia totalis/universalis.

CD4+ and CD8+ T cells were sorted from PBMCs. Sequenced material: CD4+ T cells sorted from blood. The TCR was taken from a human donor in good health.

As DNA, the CDR3 is TGTGCCAGCGCCCCGTACGGCGGGCGATCCACAGATACGCAGTATTTT. It is translated as CASAPYGGRSTDTQYF. The chain employs TRBV6-6 and TRBJ2-3; D may be TRBD2 (5 bases). CDR1 is MNHNY and CDR2 is SVGAGI in the germline V gene (reference sequence). The germline V and J ends were trimmed by 8 bases and 2 bases, with 20 bases remaining between them. The CDR3 extends over 16 amino acids.